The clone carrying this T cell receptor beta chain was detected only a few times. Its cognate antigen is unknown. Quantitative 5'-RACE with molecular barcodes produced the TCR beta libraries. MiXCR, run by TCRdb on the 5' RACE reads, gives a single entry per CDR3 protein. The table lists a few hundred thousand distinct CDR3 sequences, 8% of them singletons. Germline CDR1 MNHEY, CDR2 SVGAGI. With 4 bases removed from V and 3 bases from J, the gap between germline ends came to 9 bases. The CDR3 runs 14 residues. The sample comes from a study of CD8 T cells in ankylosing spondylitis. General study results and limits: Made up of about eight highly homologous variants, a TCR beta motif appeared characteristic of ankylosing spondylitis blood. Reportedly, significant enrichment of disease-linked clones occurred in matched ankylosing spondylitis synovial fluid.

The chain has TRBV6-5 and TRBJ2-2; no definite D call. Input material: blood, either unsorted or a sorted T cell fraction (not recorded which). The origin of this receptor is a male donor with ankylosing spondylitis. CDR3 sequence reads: CASSFDKHTGELFF. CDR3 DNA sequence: TGTGCCAGCAGTTTCGACAAGCACACCGGGGAGCTGTTTTTT.